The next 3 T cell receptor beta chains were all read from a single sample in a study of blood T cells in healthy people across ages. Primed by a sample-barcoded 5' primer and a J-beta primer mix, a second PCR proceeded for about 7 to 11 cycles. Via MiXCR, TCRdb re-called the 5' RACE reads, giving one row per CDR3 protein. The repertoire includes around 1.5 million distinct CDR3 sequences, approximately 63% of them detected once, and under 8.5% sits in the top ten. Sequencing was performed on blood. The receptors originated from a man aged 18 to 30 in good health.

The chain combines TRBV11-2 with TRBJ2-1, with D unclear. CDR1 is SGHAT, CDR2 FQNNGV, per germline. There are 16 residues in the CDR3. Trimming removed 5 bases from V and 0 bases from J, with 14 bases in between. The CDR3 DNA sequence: TGTGCCAGCAGCCTTCATACCCTGAGCTCCTACAATGAGCAGTTCTTC. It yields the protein CASSLHTLSSYNEQFF.

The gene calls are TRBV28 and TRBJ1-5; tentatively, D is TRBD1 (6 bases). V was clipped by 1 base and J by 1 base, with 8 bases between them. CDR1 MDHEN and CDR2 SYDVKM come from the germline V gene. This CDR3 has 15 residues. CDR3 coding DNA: TGTGCCAGCAGTTTATTAGGGGGAAGCAATCAGCCCCAGCATTTT. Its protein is CASSLLGGSNQPQHF.

The CDR3 region has the DNA TGTGCCAGCAGCCAGGGACTAGCGGGGGTGGAGTTCTTC. Translated: CASSQGLAGVEFF. The chain recombines TRBV7-2 with TRBJ2-1; 14 nucleotides align to TRBD2. Losses at the gene ends were 5 bases for V and 14 bases for J; bases not matched to a gene: 5. This CDR3 contains 13 residues. The V gene's germline CDR1 is SGHTA and CDR2 FQGNSA.